This TCR beta chain originates from a study of neurological immune-mediated disorders. This clonotype was seen ten or more times. Noted time point: longitudinal time-point 1 (baseline). The V and J ends lost 3 bases and 7 bases, in that order; junction bases with no gene match: 10. Per the germline V gene, CDR1 is DFQATT and CDR2 is SNEGSKA (reference sequence). The CDR3 is 14 amino acids. In TCRdb, the 5' RACE reads were re-called with MiXCR into one record per CDR3 protein. The data show some 60,000 distinct CDR3 sequences, around a tenth seen once. The TCR originated in a male donor with HTLV-1-associated myelopathy (HAM/TSP). The chain has TRBV20-1 and TRBJ1-1; 8 nucleotides align to TRBD1. Source material: PBMCs. The CDR3 here is CSARGTGGLNEAFF. The CDR3 coding sequence is TGCAGTGCTAGGGGGACAGGAGGGTTGAATGAAGCTTTCTTT.